These T cell receptor beta chains were read from a single sample in a study of shared clonotypes between healthy human individuals. TCRdb's copy holds only in-frame clones and misses some; the assay was immunoSEQ multiplex PCR. Of just over 2,000,000 clones detected, approximately 95% appear once; the ten largest clones hold roughly 1%. Sample: naive CD8+ T cells sorted from blood. The receptors come from a man in his late teens or twenties in good health. Each CDR3 is given with its conserved first and last residue. D genes are given only for firm matches. Size is stated for part of the rows, as once, few or many counts, or as a class when the clone is expanded.

D gene,clone size,J gene,V gene,CDR3 DNA,CDR3 protein
-,once,TRBJ1-1,TRBV4-1,TGCGCCAGCAGCCAAGCGGAGGGATGGACTGAAGCTTTCTTT,CASSQAEGWTEAFF
TRBD1,-,TRBJ1-1,TRBV5-1,TGCGCCAGCAGCTTGGCGGACAGGGGGAACATGAACACTGAAGCTTTCTTT,CASSLADRGNMNTEAFF
TRBD2,-,TRBJ2-7,TRBV6-5,TGTGCCAGCAGCAGACTAGCGGTAAGCTCCTACGAGCAGTACTTC,CASSRLAVSSYEQYF
-,-,TRBJ2-3,TRBV4-1,TGCGCCAGCAGCCAAGATGGGGTAGATTATTCGGGGACGCAGTATTTT,CASSQDGVDYSGTQYF
-,-,TRBJ1-1,TRBV5-1,TGCGCCAGCAGCCCTTCGCCAGGCGCGGGAACTGAAGCTTTCTTT,CASSPSPGAGTEAFF
-,-,TRBJ2-7,TRBV7-9,TGTGCCAGCAGCTTAGCGAACGGACGGACCTACGAGCAGTACTTC,CASSLANGRTYEQYF
-,once,TRBJ2-1,TRBV28,TGTGCCACCGCGGTATTTGGGGAGCAGTTCTTC,CATAVFGEQFF
TRBD1,-,TRBJ1-2,TRBV6-5,TGTGCCAGCAGTTATTTCGACAGGGGTGATGGCTACACCTTC,CASSYFDRGDGYTF
-,-,TRBJ2-7,TRBV9,TGTGCCAGCAGCGAGGGGGACACCCTTAGATCCTCCTACGAGCAGTACTTC,CASSEGDTLRSSYEQYF
TRBD1,-,TRBJ2-7,TRBV19,TGTGCCAGTAGTATACACCTCCGACAGGGGGACGAGCAGTACTTC,CASSIHLRQGDEQYF
-,-,TRBJ1-1,TRBV9,TGTGCCAGCAGCGAGGGGGGCTCTGAAGCTTTCTTT,CASSEGGSEAFF
TRBD1,-,TRBJ2-1,TRBV7-8,TGTGCCAGCAGCTACGACAGGGTAAATGAGCAGTTCTTC,CASSYDRVNEQFF
TRBD2,-,TRBJ2-7,TRBV6-1,TGTGCCAGCAACGGACTAGTAGCGTACGAGCAGTACTTC,CASNGLVAYEQYF
-,-,TRBJ2-2,TRBV5-4,TGTGCCAGCAGCCGGACAGAGAACACCGGGGAGCTGTTTTTT,CASSRTENTGELFF
TRBD1,once,TRBJ1-6,TRBV9,TGTGCCAGCAGCCCGCGACAGGGAGAGGTTAATTCACCCCTCCACTTT,CASSPRQGEVNSPLHF
-,-,TRBJ2-5,TRBV27,TGTGCCAGCAGTTGGGGGCTGAGGGAGACCCAGTACTTC,CASSWGLRETQYF
TRBD1,-,TRBJ2-7,TRBV5-8,TGTGCCAGCAGCCCACGGACAGGGGAAACCTACGAGCAGTACTTC,CASSPRTGETYEQYF
-,once,TRBJ2-6,TRBV10-3,TGTGCCATCAGGGACCCAAGCTCTGGGGCCAACGTCCTGACTTTC,CAIRDPSSGANVLTF
-,-,TRBJ2-2,TRBV9,TGTGCCAGCAGTCGGTGGCGGGGGAACACCGGGGAGCTGTTTTTT,CASSRWRGNTGELFF
-,-,TRBJ1-1,TRBV5-6,TGTGCCAGCAGCCCAGAGGGCAGGGGGAACACTGAAGCTTTCTTT,CASSPEGRGNTEAFF
-,-,TRBJ2-6,TRBV10-1,TGCGCCAGCAGTGAGTCCGGGACCGGGGCCAACGTCCTGACTTTC,CASSESGTGANVLTF
-,-,TRBJ1-1,TRBV10-3,TGTGCCATCAGTGAGTCAGCAGGGGAAACTGAAGCTTTCTTT,CAISESAGETEAFF
-,once,TRBJ1-2,TRBV5-1,TGCGCCAGCAGCTTGGCCGTCGGGGAGGGAAATGGCTACACCTTC,CASSLAVGEGNGYTF
-,-,TRBJ1-1,TRBV5-6,TGTGCCAGCAGCTTGTCGGGGGGCCGGGGTGAAGCTTTCTTT,CASSLSGGRGEAFF
-,-,TRBJ1-2,TRBV9,TGTGCCAGCAGCGCGGACCGTTATGGGGGAAACTATGGCTACACCTTC,CASSADRYGGNYGYTF
TRBD2,-,TRBJ2-7,TRBV27,TGTGCCAGCAGTCCCTACTCGGCGGGGGACGACGAGCAGTACTTC,CASSPYSAGDDEQYF
TRBD1,few,TRBJ2-7,TRBV13,TGTGCCAGCAGCCTCGGGACAGCCTACGAGCAGTACTTC,CASSLGTAYEQYF
TRBD2,once,TRBJ2-5,TRBV19,TGTGCCAGTAGTATAGATCGGGACTACCTAAAGACCCAGTACTTC,CASSIDRDYLKTQYF